This TCR beta chain was retrieved from a study of vaccination effects on CD4 cells after COVID-19. Study details: Two convalescent donors provided samples 16 days and one week before vaccination. General study results and limits: Few convalescent patients and no early post-infection timepoints were included in the study.

TCRdb's copy holds only in-frame clones and misses some; the assay was immunoSEQ multiplex PCR. The table includes about 70,000 clones, around 70% detected once. Worth noting for this clone: Its cognate antigen is unknown.

The germline V gene has CDR1 SGHTA and CDR2 FQGNSA. The CDR3 length is 13 residues. Trimming cost V 5 bases and J 6 bases; bases outside gene matches: 4. Before sequencing took place, the ViraFEST assay used viral peptide pools to expand antigen-specific CD4+ T cells. The authors isolated CD4+ T cells after 9 to 10 days of culture. Infection dated between March and December 2020, before the Alpha, Beta and Delta variants reached the United States. In the negative control culture, an HIV-1 Nef peptide pool was present. The source material was CD4+ T cells from PBMCs cultured with HIV peptides, sampled before COVID-19 vaccination. Subset indicated: HIV-1 Nef peptide pool negative control/reference culture. This clonotype was obtained from a human donor who had a prior SARS-CoV-2 infection. This chain links TRBV7-2 with TRBJ1-2; 9 bases fit TRBD1. The CDR3 region has the DNA TGTGCCAGCAGCCCAACAGGGGGCGATGGCTACACCTTC. Translation gives CASSPTGGDGYTF. Full variable domain (rest looked up from reference TRBV7-2 and TRBJ1-2): GAGVSQSPSNKVTEKGKDVELRCDPISGHTALYWYRQSLGQGLEFLIYFQGNSAPDKSGLPSDRFSAERTGGSVSTLTIQRTQQEDSAVYLCASSPTGGDGYTFGSGTRLTVV.